This T cell receptor beta chain was found in a study of blood T cell repertoires in COVID-19. Study background: Samples came from the United States, Italy and Spain, spanning acute and convalescent COVID-19. Sources were T cells, B-cell-depleted T cells, or PBMCs; the material itself was cDNA or gDNA.

Per the authors' pipeline: Amplification of reference gene primers was used by the study to estimate nucleated cell counts. Repertoires were generated with immunoSEQ multiplex PCR, while TCRdb's copy carries only in-frame clones and drops some. Clone size and V and J calls were adopted from that table, with D and trimming inferred from the DNA. The data show around 260,000 clones, around 89% seen once. The V and J ends lost 4 bases and 4 bases respectively, with 12 bases between them. Germline CDR1 is SGHAT and CDR2 is FQNNGV. This CDR3 has 14 amino acids. The clonotype originates from a young man with acute or convalescent COVID-19. The sequenced sample consisted of peripheral blood. The chain has TRBV11-2 and TRBJ2-3; D ambiguous. The CDR3 region is CASSSLGSSDTQYF. As DNA, the CDR3 is TGTGCCAGCAGCTCACTGGGTAGCTCAGATACGCAGTATTTT.